What follows is one T cell receptor (beta chain) and its context. The PCR was carried out with 60 Vbeta primers and 13 Jbeta primers. Libraries were prepared by immunoSEQ multiplex PCR; TCRdb keeps only in-frame clonotypes and omits some of them. Here the sample spans around 37,000 clones, over 70% being singletons. This record belongs to a study of cytomegalovirus exposure and HLA in healthy donors. V shed 3 bases and J 6 bases; nucleotides not matched to a gene: 4. This CDR3 is built from 15 residues. Germline V CDR1 and CDR2: SNHLY, FYNNEI. Input material: PBMCs. The clonotype originates from a man between 25 and 39 years old in good health and CMV-seronegative. J is TRBJ2-1 and V is TRBV2; TRBD2 agrees at 11 bases. CDR3 residues: CASSEELAGGNEQFF. CDR3 sequence (DNA): TGTGCCAGCAGTGAGGAGCTAGCGGGAGGCAATGAGCAGTTCTTC.